This paragraph covers one T cell receptor beta chain sequence. V shed 2 bases, J shed 2 bases, and the junction held 4 bases outside the gene matches. CDR1 and CDR2 from the germline V gene are MNHEY and SVGAGI. The CDR3 loop spans 16 amino acids. TCRdb's copy holds only in-frame clones and misses some; the assay was immunoSEQ multiplex PCR. Of 30,000 to 40,000 clones in the sample, around nine tenths were seen once. This sample is part of a study of technical replicates of blood from several donors. The rearrangement links TRBV6-5 to TRBJ2-7; 12 bases match TRBD2. Source material: PBMCs. The clonotype originates from a human donor in good health. Some clones in this sample may be carry-over from other donors' samples. This CDR3 is CASSYGRTSGTYEQYF. The DNA for the CDR3 is TGTGCCAGCAGTTACGGAAGGACTAGCGGGACCTACGAGCAGTACTTC.